The entry below gives a single T cell receptor beta chain sequence along with its context. The antigen is undetermined. Amplification used 60 Vbeta primers and 13 Jbeta primers. Method: immunoSEQ multiplex PCR; TCRdb's copy keeps in-frame clones and lacks some. The sample comprises about 190,000 clones, around 78% of which are singletons, and about 14% rests with the top ten. V lost 3 bases to trimming and J lost 4 bases; unmatched junction nucleotides: 7. The CDR3 is 15 amino acids. Per the germline V gene, CDR1 is MDHEN and CDR2 is SYDVKM. This sample is part of a study of cytomegalovirus exposure and HLA in healthy donors. Study-wide findings and caveats: For presence/absence analyses, sequencing depth was assumed to be roughly uniform across donors. 150 to 200 TCR beta chains were listed as cytomegalovirus-associated. Among the sequence variants, a highly shared cluster was likely an artifact of sequencing. Per a later analysis, HLA-associated TCR beta chains showed more clonal expansion than other, equally common TCR beta chains.

The sequencing input was PBMCs. The TCR was taken from a woman aged 25 to 39 in good health and CMV-seropositive. The rearrangement joins TRBV28 to TRBJ1-2; 8 nucleotides agree with TRBD1. CDR3 nucleotide sequence: TGTGCCAGCAGTTTGGGGGCAGGGGGCATCTATGGCTACACCTTC. Amino acid sequence: CASSLGAGGIYGYTF.